One T cell receptor (beta chain) is described in this entry. This clone occurred a few times. Its recognized antigen is unknown. The junction departs from germline at one end; a sequencing error may be responsible. The sample's time point, from its label and the paper: cycle 1 day 1 (C1D1), immediately before nivolumab initiation. Every trial patient had relapsed after autologous stem cell transplantation, and cohorts A, B and C differed in prior brentuximab vedotin exposure. Using a Miltenyi CD8+ T cell isolation kit, CD8+ T cells were purified from thawed PBMCs through magnetic negative selection. The trial cohort included around 60 patients with relapsed/refractory classical Hodgkin lymphoma, and each patient had a best overall response of complete response, partial response or progressive disease. Single-agent nivolumab was administered to trial patients in the multi-cohort phase II CheckMate 205 trial. An independent review committee assessed best overall response by applying the 2007 International Working Group response criteria. Trial PBMCs were collected immediately before nivolumab initiation (C1D1) and during therapy at cycle 2 day 1 and cycle 4 day 1. After peripheral blood was drawn into 8 mL Vacutainer Cell Preparation Tubes, PBMCs were isolated by centrifugation and then cryopreserved. Purified CD4+ and CD8+ fractions were generated only in cases for which an additional PBMC sample was available. On LS columns in a quadroMACS separator, the magnetically labelled cells were depleted, and the flow-through was collected as the purified fraction.

This record comes from a study of PD-1 blockade in classical Hodgkin lymphoma (dated by TCRdb to 2018 to 2020). General notes on the study: Nivolumab dosing was 3 mg/kg intravenously every 2 weeks, continuing until either disease progression or unacceptable toxicity. To define a peripheral blood immune signature of response to PD-1 blockade in classical Hodgkin lymphoma, the study combined TCR beta sequencing with CyTOF.

The Qiagen DNeasy kit was used to extract genomic DNA from unsorted PBMCs and from the negatively selected CD4+ and CD8+ fractions. TCR beta CDR3 regions were subjected to amplification by immunoSEQ multiplex PCR with primers that anneal to V and J segments. A synthetic immune receptor repertoire was used to minimize amplification bias, and any residual bias was removed computationally once sequencing was done. Per the original workflow: Custom Python scripts were used to quantify repertoire diversity as the Shannon entropy index. Unsorted, CD4+ and CD8+ repertoires were analyzed separately, except for combined analyses in which CD4+ and CD8+ sequences were merged in silico. A clone was considered expanded if an increase in frequency of at least 2-fold after treatment relative to C1D1 was found, and a pseudocount of 0.5 was applied to clones undetected at baseline. Singleton clones were defined as clones with 0 or 1 copy at C1D1, and non-singleton clones were defined as clones with 2 or more copies. Clones expanded in unsorted samples were labelled as CD4+, CD8+ or unknown by matching protein sequences in sorted samples from the same patient. Wilcoxon tests were applied to paired samples to test diversity changes from C1D1 to C4D1. Here the immuneACCESS table is served through TCRdb, limited to in-frame sequences with V and J called. Missing clones are a known gap in these copies; in checked studies unresolved V genes cover under half, and the rest lacks a known reason. That table gives V, J and clone size, and the DNA gave D and trimming. The sample table contains under 5,500 clones; only one count was recorded for just over 75% of them. About 24% of the sample comes from the top ten.

The full study reports these points: Only a single clinical trial cohort was studied, and what caused the repertoire differences, possibly disease activity or prior therapy, remained undefined. A significant rise by C4D1 was seen in CD4+ but not CD8+ TCR diversity (p=0.0027 vs p=0.16), with the rise being most apparent in complete responders (p=0.02). Baseline TCR diversity was reported to be lower in newly diagnosed patients than in healthy donors, and even lower in relapsed/refractory patients. Lower diversity was observed in patients in whom nivolumab was started less than 1 year after ASCT, and these patients were excluded from later analyses so that confounding by immune reconstitution would be avoided. Among trial patients, those achieving complete response had baseline diversity similar to that of newly diagnosed patients, while diversity was significantly lower in partial responders and progressors.

This TCR was sampled from a human donor with classical Hodgkin lymphoma. The sequenced sample was CD8+ T cells from blood, obtained at baseline.

The CDR3 protein: CASSYSWDRAF. The DNA reads as follows: TGTGCCAGCAGTTACTCGTGGGACAGAGCCTTC. The chain is assembled from TRBV6-6 and TRBJ1-2, with 7 middle bases fitting TRBD1. CDR1 and CDR2 (MNHNY, SVGAGI) derive from the germline V gene (reference sequence). The CDR3 goes from the cysteine to the phenylalanine over 11 residues. Only CDR3 DNA is held: 33 bases, read in frame from base 1.